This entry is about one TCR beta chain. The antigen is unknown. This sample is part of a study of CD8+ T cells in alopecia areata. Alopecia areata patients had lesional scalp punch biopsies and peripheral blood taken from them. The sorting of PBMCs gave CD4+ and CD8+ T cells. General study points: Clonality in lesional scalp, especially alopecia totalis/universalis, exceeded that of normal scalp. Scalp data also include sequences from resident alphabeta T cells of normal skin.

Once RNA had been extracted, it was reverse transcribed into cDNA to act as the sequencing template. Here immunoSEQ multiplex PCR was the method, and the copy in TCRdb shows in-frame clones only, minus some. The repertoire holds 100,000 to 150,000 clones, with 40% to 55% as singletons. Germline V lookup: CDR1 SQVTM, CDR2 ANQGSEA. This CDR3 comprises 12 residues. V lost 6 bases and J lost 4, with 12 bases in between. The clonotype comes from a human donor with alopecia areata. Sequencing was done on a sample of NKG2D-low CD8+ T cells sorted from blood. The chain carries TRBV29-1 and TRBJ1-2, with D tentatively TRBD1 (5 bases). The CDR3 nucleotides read TGCAGCGTAACCGGGACTTCCTATGGCTACACCTTC. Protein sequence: CSVTGTSYGYTF.